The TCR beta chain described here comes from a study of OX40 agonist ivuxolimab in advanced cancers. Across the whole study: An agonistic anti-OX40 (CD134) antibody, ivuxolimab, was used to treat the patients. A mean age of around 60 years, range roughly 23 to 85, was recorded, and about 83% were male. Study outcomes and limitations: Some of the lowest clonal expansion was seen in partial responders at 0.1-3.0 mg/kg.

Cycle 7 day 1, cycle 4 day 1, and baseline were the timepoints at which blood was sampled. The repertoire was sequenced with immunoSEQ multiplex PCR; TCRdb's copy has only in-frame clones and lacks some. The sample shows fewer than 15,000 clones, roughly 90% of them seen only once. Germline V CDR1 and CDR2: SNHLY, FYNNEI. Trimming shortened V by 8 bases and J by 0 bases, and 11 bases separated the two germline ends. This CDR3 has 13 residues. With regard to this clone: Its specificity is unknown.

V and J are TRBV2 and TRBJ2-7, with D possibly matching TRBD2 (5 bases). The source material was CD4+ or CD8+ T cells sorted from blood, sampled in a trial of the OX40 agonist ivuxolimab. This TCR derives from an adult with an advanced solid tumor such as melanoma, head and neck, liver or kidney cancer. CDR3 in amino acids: CASGRGSSYEQYF. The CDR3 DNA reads TGTGCCAGCGGCAGAGGGAGCTCCTACGAGCAGTACTTC.